The clone carrying this T cell receptor (beta chain) was seen more than once but under ten times. What it binds is unknown. The time point: cycle 4 day 1 (C4D1), after 5 to 7 weeks of nivolumab. Every patient experienced relapse after autologous stem cell transplantation, and brentuximab vedotin exposure varied. Magnetic depletion of unwanted cells isolated CD4+ T cells from thawed PBMCs. The repertoire was sequenced with immunoSEQ multiplex PCR; TCRdb's copy has only in-frame clones and lacks some. The table records 15,000 to 20,000 clones, 75% to 90% of them present only once. This sample stems from a study of PD-1 blockade in classical Hodgkin lymphoma. Study outcomes and limitations: Complete responders possessed baseline diversity comparable to newly diagnosed patients.

The V gene end was trimmed by 7 bases and the J gene end by 6 bases; junction bases not matched to a gene: 11. CDR3 length equals 15 residues. From germline, CDR1 is MDHEN and CDR2 SYDVKM. Sequencing was performed on CD4+ T cells from blood, taken before the fourth cycle of nivolumab. The clonotype originates from a human donor with classical Hodgkin lymphoma. The V gene is TRBV28, the J gene TRBJ1-5; 8 nucleotides align to TRBD1. This CDR3 is CASNSQTGGTQPQHF. The CDR3 DNA is TGTGCCAGCAATTCGCAAACAGGGGGAACTCAGCCCCAGCATTTT. Full variable domain (outside the CDR3, taken from reference TRBV28 and TRBJ1-5): DVKVTQSSRYLVKRTGEKVFLECVQDMDHENMFWYRQDPGLGLRLIYFSYDVKMKEKGDIPEGYSVSREKKERFSLILESASTNQTSMYLCASNSQTGGTQPQHFGDGTRLSIL.